The 12 T cell receptor beta chains below all came from one sample that was sequenced in a study of tumor-infiltrating lymphocytes in localized non-small cell lung cancer. Generated by immunoSEQ multiplex PCR, the TCRdb table keeps only in-frame clones and is missing some. The repertoire includes more than 20,000 clones, 73% of them detected once, and about 6% sits in the top ten. Input material: lung tumor tissue. The receptors originated from a human donor with non-small cell lung cancer.

The J gene is TRBJ1-4, the V gene TRBV7-2; D remains unclear. CDR3 size: 11 residues. Germline-derived CDR1 and CDR2 are SGHTA and FQGNSA. Trimming pared 3 bases from V and 6 bases from J, leaving 2 bases between. The CDR3 DNA reads TGTGCCAGCAGCTTCCATGAAAAACTGTTTTTT. Protein: CASSFHEKLFF.

J is TRBJ1-2 and V is TRBV29-1, with 11 positions matching TRBD1. CDR3 length: 16 residues. With 4 bases clipped from V and 1 base from J, the junction kept 8 bases outside the gene matches. Germline CDR1 is SQVTM and CDR2 is ANQGSEA. The CDR3 protein is CSVALGQGDFNYGYTF. The CDR3 nucleotides are TGCAGCGTTGCACTGGGACAGGGGGACTTTAACTATGGCTACACCTTC.

In this sample, this clone turned up a few times. This chain joins TRBV7-2 and TRBJ2-5; 9 positions agree with TRBD1. V was pared by 1 base and J by 5 bases, with 8 bases of the junction left unmatched. This CDR3 is 16 amino acids long. From germline, CDR1 is SGHTA and CDR2 FQGNSA. CDR3 nucleotide sequence: TGTGCCAGCAGCTTAGGCGGGACAGGGAGAGTTGAGACCCAGTACTTC. This sequence encodes CASSLGGTGRVETQYF.

The gene calls are TRBV19 and TRBJ2-2, with TRBD1 matching 9 bases. The CDR3 spans 14 residues. The V segment lost 6 bases and the J segment 6 bases; nucleotides outside the gene matches: 5. CDR1 LNHDA and CDR2 SQIVND come from the germline V gene (reference sequence). The CDR3 DNA reads as TGTGCCAGTAGAGGGACAGGGATTGCCGGGGAGCTGTTTTTT. Translated, it gives CASRGTGIAGELFF.

V gene TRBV4-3 combines with J gene TRBJ1-2, with D perhaps matching TRBD1 (6 bases). This CDR3 is built from 14 residues. The V end was cut by 4 bases, the J end by 4 bases, with 13 bases between. CDR1 and CDR2 (germline): LGHNA, YSLEER. The CDR3 coding sequence is TGCGCCAGCAGCCTAAACCAGGGGCCCTATGGCTACACCTTC. This encodes CASSLNQGPYGYTF.

The genes are TRBV7-2 and TRBJ1-6; D remains ambiguous. CDR1 is SGHTA and CDR2 is FQGNSA in the germline V gene. The CDR3 is made up of 16 amino acids. V lost 1 base, J lost 0 bases, and 7 bases lay in between. DNA of the CDR3: TGTGCCAGCAGCTTAGAAGAGAGCTCCTATAATTCACCCCTCCACTTT. Translated: CASSLEESSYNSPLHF.

The J gene is TRBJ1-2, the V gene TRBV27; D gene ambiguous. Germline loops: CDR1 MNHEY, CDR2 SMNVEV (reference sequence). CDR3 length equals 15 residues. With 5 bases removed from V and 8 bases from J, the gap between germline ends came to 21 bases. The CDR3 DNA is TGTGCCAGCAGTCAAGGTGGTGGAGGGAAACACGGCTACACCTTC. This sequence encodes CASSQGGGGKHGYTF.

This sequence joins TRBV7-3 and TRBJ2-2; TRBD1 might be the D (5 bases). Germline values: CDR1 SGHTA, CDR2 FQGTGA. This CDR3 spans 16 amino acids. The V gene lost 1 base and the J gene lost 7 bases, with 16 bases spanning the gap. In nucleotides, the CDR3 is TGTGCCAGCAGCTTAAGGTCGGCAGGGTCGGACGGGGAGCTGTTTTTT. This codes for CASSLRSAGSDGELFF.

Only a few counts were recorded for this clone. J is TRBJ2-4 and V is TRBV15; 9 nucleotides align to TRBD1. Trimming cost V 1 base and J 5 bases; bases outside gene matches: 12. The CDR3 length is 18 residues. In germline, CDR1 is LNHNV, CDR2 YYDKDF (reference sequence). This chain's CDR3 is CATSRAPAGTGQENIQYF. The CDR3 nucleotides are TGTGCCACCAGCAGAGCCCCGGCCGGGACAGGGCAAGAAAACATTCAGTACTTC.

There are a few counts of this clone. The rearrangement links TRBV9 to TRBJ1-1; D is perhaps TRBD1 (6 bases). The CDR3 is made up of 15 amino acids. V lost 3 bases and J lost 0, with 12 bases in between. Per the germline V gene, CDR1 is SGDLS and CDR2 is YYNGEE. DNA of the CDR3: TGTGCCAGCAGCGCCCAGACAGGTCTGAACACTGAAGCTTTCTTT. Translated: CASSAQTGLNTEAFF.

This chain connects TRBV11-3 to TRBJ2-5; 8 bases map to TRBD1. Germline V lookup: CDR1 SGHNT, CDR2 YENEEA. J lost 2 bases, V lost 5 bases, and 7 bases had no gene match. The CDR3 runs to 15 residues. The CDR3 coding sequence is TGTGCCAGCAGCCCGGGGACAGGTTTGCAAGAGACCCAGTACTTC. The encoded protein is CASSPGTGLQETQYF.

The V gene is TRBV9, the J gene TRBJ2-2; 8 nucleotides line up with TRBD2. With 0 bases clipped from V and 3 bases from J, the junction kept 1 base outside the gene matches. This CDR3 has 15 amino acids. Germline V CDR1 and CDR2: SGDLS, YYNGEE. CDR3 bases: TGTGCCAGCAGCGTAGCGGGGGGGCACACCGGGGAGCTGTTTTTT. It codes for CASSVAGGHTGELFF.